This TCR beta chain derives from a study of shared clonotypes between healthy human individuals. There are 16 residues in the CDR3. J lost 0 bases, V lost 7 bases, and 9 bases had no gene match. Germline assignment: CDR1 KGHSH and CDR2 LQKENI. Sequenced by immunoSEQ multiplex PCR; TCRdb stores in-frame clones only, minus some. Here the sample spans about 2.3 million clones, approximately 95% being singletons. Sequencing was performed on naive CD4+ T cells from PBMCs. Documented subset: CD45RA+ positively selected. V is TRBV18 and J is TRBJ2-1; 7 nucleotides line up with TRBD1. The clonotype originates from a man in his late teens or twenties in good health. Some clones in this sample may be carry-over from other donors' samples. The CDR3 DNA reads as TGTGCCAGCTACGCCCAGGGGGACAGCTCCTACAATGAGCAGTTCTTC. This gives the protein CASYAQGDSSYNEQFF.